What follows is one TCR beta chain and its context. A junction end diverges from the germline sequence, so it may reflect a read error. This sample stems from a study of Graves' ophthalmopathy and Graves' hyperthyroidism. Using RNA transcripts, the TCR beta CDR3 regions were amplified. HTBI primers were employed in first-round RT-PCR, then a second-round multiplex PCR followed. Each CDR3 protein gets one entry after TCRdb re-called the multiplex PCR reads with MiXCR. The sample contains roughly 700,000 distinct CDR3 sequences, 40% of which appear only once. Material: peripheral blood. This TCR derives from an adult man with Graves' ophthalmopathy.

In DNA form, the CDR3 reads TGTGCCACCAGTGATAGCAGGGGGAAACTGTTTTTT. This translates into CATSDSRGKLFF. The chain employs TRBV2 and TRBJ1-4, with TRBD1 matching over 7 bases. Germline-derived CDR1 and CDR2 are SNHLY and FYNNEI. The CDR3 consists of 12 residues.